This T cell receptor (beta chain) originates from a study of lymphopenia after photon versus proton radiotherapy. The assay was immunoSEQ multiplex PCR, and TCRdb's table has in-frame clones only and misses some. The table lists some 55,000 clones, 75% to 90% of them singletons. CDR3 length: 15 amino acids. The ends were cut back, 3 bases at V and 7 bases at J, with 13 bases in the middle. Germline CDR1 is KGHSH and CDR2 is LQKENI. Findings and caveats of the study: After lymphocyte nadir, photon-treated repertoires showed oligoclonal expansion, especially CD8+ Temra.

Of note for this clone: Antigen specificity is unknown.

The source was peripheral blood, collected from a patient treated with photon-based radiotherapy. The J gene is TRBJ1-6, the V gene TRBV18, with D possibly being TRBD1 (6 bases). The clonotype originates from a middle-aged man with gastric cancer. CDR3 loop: CASSPMDSRNSPLHF. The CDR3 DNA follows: TGTGCCAGCTCACCTATGGACAGCCGGAATTCACCCCTCCACTTT.